This record covers a single T cell receptor (beta chain). Authors' processing steps: Researchers report that nucleated cell counts were estimated from reference gene primer amplification. Only in-frame clones appear in the TCRdb table, and some are missing; sequencing was by immunoSEQ multiplex PCR. That table furnishes V, J and clone size, whereas the DNA furnished D and trimming. The sample gives approximately 110,000 clones, 82% of which show up once; 15% is in the top ten. This record comes from a study of blood T cell repertoires in COVID-19. Trimming took off 2 bases at V and 5 bases at J, with 8 bases between the two ends. This CDR3 is 13 amino acids long. Germline V gene data show CDR1 as MNHNY and CDR2 as SVGAGI (reference sequence).

V is TRBV6-6 and J is TRBJ2-3, with D perhaps TRBD2 (5 bases). The sequenced sample consisted of peripheral blood. The clonotype originates from a woman older than 75 with acute or convalescent COVID-19. Written as DNA, the CDR3 is TGTGCCAGCAGTTACAGAGAGGGAGATACGCAGTATTTT. Protein sequence: CASSYREGDTQYF.